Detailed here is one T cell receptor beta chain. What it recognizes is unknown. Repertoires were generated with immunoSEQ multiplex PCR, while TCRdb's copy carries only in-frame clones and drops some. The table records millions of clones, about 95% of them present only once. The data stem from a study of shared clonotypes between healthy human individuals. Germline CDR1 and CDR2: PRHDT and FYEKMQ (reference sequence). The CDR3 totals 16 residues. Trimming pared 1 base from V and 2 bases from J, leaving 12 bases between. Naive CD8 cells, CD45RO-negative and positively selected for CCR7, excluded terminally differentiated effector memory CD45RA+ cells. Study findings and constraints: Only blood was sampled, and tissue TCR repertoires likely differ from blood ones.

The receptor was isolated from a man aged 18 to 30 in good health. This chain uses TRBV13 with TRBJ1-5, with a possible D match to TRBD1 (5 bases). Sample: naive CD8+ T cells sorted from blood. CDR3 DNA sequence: TGTGCCAGCAGCTTAGCGGGGGTGGAGGGCAATCAGCCCCAGCATTTT. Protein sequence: CASSLAGVEGNQPQHF.